This record looks at one T cell receptor beta chain sequence and its context. The antigen remains undetermined. The sample originates from a study of cytomegalovirus exposure and HLA in healthy donors. Notes on the study in general: Accurate prediction of most subjects' HLA-A and HLA-B alleles from TCR beta sequences was reported. In an earlier analysis, most TCR beta V segments were productive about 87% or about 30% of the time.

Germline loops: CDR1 SEHNR, CDR2 FQNEAQ (reference sequence). This CDR3 spans 14 amino acids. With 5 bases clipped from V and 4 bases from J, the junction kept 3 bases outside the gene matches. PCR amplification relied on 60 Vbeta primers (plus 13 Jbeta primers). Per the original data handling: Counted up in a later analysis, unique TCR beta chains came to some 82 million, with some 9.9 million shared. Assay: immunoSEQ multiplex PCR; the TCRdb copy retains only in-frame clones and omits some. V and J calls and clone size are as listed in that table; D and trimming were resolved from the DNA. This sample has some 150,000 clones, with roughly 80% found just once. Those who donated were healthy bone marrow donors.

The source is a woman aged 40 to 50 in good health and CMV-seropositive. The genes are TRBV7-9 and TRBJ1-5, with 9 bases lining up with TRBD1. Sequenced input: PBMCs. CDR3 nucleotides: TGTGCCAGCAGCCGAGGGACAGGGAATCAGCCCCAGCATTTT. This gives the protein CASSRGTGNQPQHF.